The 16 T cell receptor beta chains listed next were all sequenced from one sample in a study of cytomegalovirus exposure and HLA in healthy donors. The PCR contained 60 Vbeta and 13 Jbeta primers. TCRdb keeps only in-frame clones here, not all; method: immunoSEQ multiplex PCR. The sample consists of about 86,000 clones, 70% to 75% of them appearing once. Sequenced input: PBMCs. These receptors came from a woman in her 50s in good health and CMV-seropositive.

The genes are TRBV6-1 and TRBJ1-2; perhaps TRBD1 as D (6 bases). Trimming shortened V by 11 bases and J by 0 bases, and 19 bases separated the two germline ends. Germline CDR1 and CDR2: MNHNS and SASEGT. This CDR3 spans 15 amino acids. The CDR3 is CAGRQEHTANYGYTF. CDR3 DNA: TGTGCCGGTCGACAGGAACATACAGCTAACTATGGCTACACCTTC.

The J gene is TRBJ2-1, the V gene TRBV2; tentatively, D is TRBD2 (6 bases). V was clipped by 6 bases and J by 2 bases, with 17 bases between them. Germline CDR1 is SNHLY and CDR2 is FYNNEI. This CDR3 contains 16 residues. The CDR3 DNA follows: TGTGCCAGCAGAAGACCACGCGGGGTAGCCTACAATGAGCAGTTCTTC. Translated, it gives CASRRPRGVAYNEQFF.

This clone is a singleton in its sample. The chain employs TRBV6-6 and TRBJ2-7; D is undetermined. The CDR3 runs to 11 residues. CDR1 and CDR2 from the germline V gene are MNHNY and SVGAGI (reference sequence). V lost 7 bases to trimming and J lost 3 bases, with 7 bases between them. The CDR3 DNA reads as TGTGCCAGCACGAGAAACTACGAGCAGTACTTC. Its protein product is CASTRNYEQYF.

The CDR3 nucleotides are TGTGCCAGCAGCCGTAGCGGGAGTACCGGGGAGCTGTTTTTT. This translates into CASSRSGSTGELFF. The chain is built from TRBV7-9 and TRBJ2-2; 9 bases are shared with TRBD2. Germline assignment: CDR1 SEHNR and CDR2 FQNEAQ (reference sequence). V trimming: 5 bases; J trimming: 5 bases; junction bases outside the gene matches: 3. This CDR3 is built from 14 residues.

This chain links TRBV6-5 with TRBJ2-1, with 8 bases fitting TRBD2. Looked up from germline, CDR1 is MNHEY and CDR2 is SVGAGI. The V and J ends lost 0 bases and 1 base, in that order; junction bases with no gene match: 2. This CDR3 has 16 residues. The chain's CDR3 is CASSYSSGSSYNEQFF. DNA of the CDR3: TGTGCCAGCAGTTACTCGAGCGGGAGTTCCTACAATGAGCAGTTCTTC.

The V and J genes are TRBV5-4 and TRBJ2-2; possible D gene TRBD2, 5 bases. The CDR3 spans 15 residues. V was trimmed by 0 bases and J by 1 base, leaving 7 bases between them. Germline V gives CDR1 SGHNT, CDR2 YYREEE (reference sequence). The CDR3 nucleotides are TGTGCCAGCAGCTTGGGGACTCAGAACACCGGGGAGCTGTTTTTT. As protein: CASSLGTQNTGELFF.

CDR3 amino acids: CASSPDRGNEQFF. The CDR3, as DNA: TGTGCCAGCAGCCCGGACAGGGGCAATGAGCAGTTCTTC. The chain joins TRBV7-6 to TRBJ2-1; 9 bases agree with TRBD1. V was clipped by 5 bases and J by 6 bases; unmatched bases: 2. CDR1 is SGHVS and CDR2 is FNYEAQ in the germline V gene. This CDR3 contains 13 residues.

CDR3 sequence: CASSPSRTNYGYTF. The DNA of the CDR3 is TGTGCCAGCTCACCATCCAGGACAAATTATGGCTACACCTTC. The J gene is TRBJ1-2, the V gene TRBV18; perhaps TRBD1 as D (5 bases). The CDR3 runs to 14 residues. Germline lookup yields CDR1 KGHSH and CDR2 LQKENI. V was cut by 2 bases and J by 5 bases, with 12 bases left in between.

In nucleotides, the CDR3 is TGCGCCAGCAACCCTAGCGGGAGTATGGCGGAGACCCAGTACTTC. It translates to CASNPSGSMAETQYF. The chain employs TRBV10-2 and TRBJ2-5; the match to TRBD2 covers 10 bases. The CDR3 covers 15 residues. The V gene's germline CDR1 is WSHSY and CDR2 SAAADI. J was trimmed by 5 bases and V by 7 bases; bases with no gene match: 10.

The chain couples TRBV2 to TRBJ2-7, with TRBD2 identical over 11 bases. CDR3 length: 15 residues. V shed 4 bases, J shed 4 bases, and the junction held 6 bases outside the gene matches. Germline V gene lookup returns CDR1 SNHLY and CDR2 FYNNEI. CDR3 nucleotide sequence: TGTGCCAGCAGTGGTACTAGCGGGAGTAGGTACGAGCAGTACTTC. It codes for CASSGTSGSRYEQYF.

The gene calls are TRBV5-6 and TRBJ2-5, with 12 bases matching TRBD1. V lost 4 bases, J lost 5 bases, and 9 bases stayed unmatched. The CDR3 is 16 residues long. Germline V gives CDR1 SGHDT, CDR2 YYEEEE. Here the CDR3 DNA reads TGTGCCAGCAGCCTGGGGACAGGGGGCCCCGTGGAGACCCAGTACTTC. It specifies CASSLGTGGPVETQYF.

Regarding this clone: This may be a read error: a much more frequent sequence differs by one nucleotide. The rearrangement joins TRBV6-5 to TRBJ1-1; D perhaps matches TRBD1 (5 bases). The CDR3 runs to 13 residues. CDR1 and CDR2 from the germline V gene are MNHEY and SVGAGI. Trimming pared 5 bases from V and 1 base from J, leaving 8 bases between. CDR3 bases: TGTGCCAGCAGTCCCACAGGGAACACTGAAGCTTTCTTT. The encoded protein is CASSPTGNTEAFF.

This rearrangement joins TRBV30 to TRBJ2-3, with a possible D match to TRBD1 (6 bases). The CDR3 extends over 15 amino acids. Germline V gene lookup returns CDR1 GTSNPN and CDR2 SVGIG (reference sequence). V lost 2 bases, J lost 2 bases, and 14 bases lay in between. The CDR3 sequence: CAWSPKDRVTDTQYF. CDR3 sequence (DNA): TGTGCCTGGAGTCCCAAGGACAGAGTCACAGATACGCAGTATTTT.

The V gene is TRBV5-1, the J gene TRBJ2-1, with D perhaps TRBD1 (5 bases). V lost 0 bases, J lost 4 bases, and 8 bases lay in between. Germline CDR1 reads SGHRS; CDR2 reads YFSETQ. The CDR3 extends over 14 amino acids. In DNA, the CDR3 is TGCGCCAGCAGCTTGGAGGGGCATTACAATGAGCAGTTCTTC. This gives the protein CASSLEGHYNEQFF.

The CDR3 DNA is TGTGCCAGCAGTTTACCGAGAACTTATGGCTACACCTTC. It specifies CASSLPRTYGYTF. This chain connects TRBV28 to TRBJ1-2; D is ambiguous. The CDR3 consists of 13 residues. V was pared by 2 bases and J by 5 bases, with 9 bases between. CDR1 and CDR2 (germline): MDHEN, SYDVKM.

This clone appeared once. This chain joins TRBV4-1 and TRBJ2-3; the D is unclear. Germline loops: CDR1 MGHRA, CDR2 YSYEKL. The CDR3 consists of 12 residues. V was pared by 1 base and J by 4 bases, with 3 bases between. This CDR3 reads CASSQAADTQYF. CDR3 DNA sequence: TGCGCCAGCAGCCAAGCGGCAGATACGCAGTATTTT.